The 30 T cell receptor beta chains below all came from one sample that was sequenced in a study of human T cells and chemical hapten exposure. MiXCR was run by TCRdb on the RACE reads, yielding one entry per CDR3 protein. The sample carries 150,000 to 200,000 distinct CDR3 sequences, about 15% recorded once. Time point described: patch test 1, 2 weeks after DPC sensitization. Treatment in this sample: therapeutic diphenylcyclopropenone sensitization with weekly scalp DPC. Sequencing was performed on whole blood, taken in connection with sensitization to the hapten diphenylcyclopropenone (DPC). Receptors originate from a woman aged 25 to 45 with alopecia areata. Some clones in this sample may be carry-over from other donors' samples.

The table lists this clonotype with many counts. The V gene is TRBV20-1, the J gene TRBJ2-2, with D possibly being TRBD1 or TRBD2 (6 bases each). The CDR3 has 15 residues. Trimming took 1 base from V and 4 from J, leaving 13 bases between them. Germline V lookup: CDR1 DFQATT, CDR2 SNEGSKA (reference sequence). CDR3 sequence (DNA): TGCAGTGCTAGAGTCGGCGGAGGGGGCACCGGGGAGCTGTTTTTT. Amino acid sequence: CSARVGGGGTGELFF.

This rearrangement joins TRBV7-6 to TRBJ2-4; D is uncertain. V was clipped by 0 bases and J by 1 base, with 7 bases between them. The CDR3 runs 15 residues. Germline V gene lookup returns CDR1 SGHVS and CDR2 FNYEAQ. CDR3: CASSLAPEAKNIQYF. Here the CDR3 DNA reads TGTGCCAGCAGCTTAGCTCCCGAGGCCAAAAACATTCAGTACTTC.

This rearrangement joins TRBV30 to TRBJ1-4; perhaps TRBD1 as D (5 bases). Germline CDR1 GTSNPN, CDR2 SVGIG (reference sequence). The germline V and J ends were trimmed by 0 bases and 4 bases, with 12 bases remaining between them. This CDR3 comprises 15 residues. The CDR3: CAWSVQGGVNEKLFF. For the CDR3, the DNA is TGTGCCTGGAGTGTTCAGGGCGGAGTTAATGAAAAACTGTTTTTT.

This clonotype was seen a handful of times. The chain has TRBV5-4 and TRBJ2-5; D possibly corresponds to TRBD2 (5 bases). V was pared by 4 bases and J by 1 base, with 11 bases between. The CDR3 is 14 residues long. Germline CDR1 SGHNT, CDR2 YYREEE (reference sequence). CDR3: CASSPPGIQETQYF. CDR3 bases: TGTGCCAGCAGCCCCCCGGGGATCCAAGAGACCCAGTACTTC.

In its sample, this clonotype was seen a few times. The chain couples TRBV12-3 or TRBV12-4 to TRBJ1-2, with 9 nucleotides matching TRBD1. This CDR3 region has 16 residues. The J segment lost 0 bases and the V segment lost 6 bases, leaving 8 bases of the junction unmatched. CDR3 amino acids: CASSPDRGRPNYGYTF. The CDR3 bases are TGTGCCAGCAGCCCGGACAGGGGACGACCTAACTATGGCTACACCTTC.

This clonotype occurred a few times. This chain links TRBV6-2 or TRBV6-3 with TRBJ1-5; D gene uncertain. The V end lost 5 bases, the J end lost 9 bases, and 11 bases lay between the germline ends. Germline assignment: CDR1 MNHEY and CDR2 SVGEGT. This CDR3 comprises 12 residues. DNA for the CDR3: TGTGCCAGCAGTCCGATCGTGGGGCCCCAGCATTTT. This codes for CASSPIVGPQHF.

This chain joins TRBV7-8 and TRBJ1-5; D is undetermined. Germline loops: CDR1 SGHVS, CDR2 FQNEAQ. V was pared by 5 bases and J by 3 bases, with 11 bases between. This CDR3 is built from 14 residues. The CDR3 sequence is CASSPDGNNQPQHF. The CDR3 DNA reads as TGTGCCAGCAGCCCCGACGGGAACAATCAGCCCCAGCATTTT.

This clonotype turned up a few times. The CDR3 DNA follows: TGTGCCACCAGCAGAGGCAGGGGGTCCTACGAGCAGTACTTC. It encodes CATSRGRGSYEQYF. The chain carries TRBV15 and TRBJ2-7, with 7 bases matching TRBD1. The V and J ends lost 1 base and 1 base, in that order; junction bases with no gene match: 1. Germline CDR1 and CDR2: LNHNV and YYDKDF (reference sequence). The CDR3 sequence is 14 residues long. Combining the CDR3 with reference TRBV15 and TRBJ2-7 gives the whole variable domain DAMVIQNPRYQVTQFGKPVTLSCSQTLNHNVMYWYQQKSSQAPKLLFHYYDKDFNNEADTPDNFQSRRPNTSFCFLDIRSPGLGDTAMYLCATSRGRGSYEQYFGPGTRLTVT.

The J gene is TRBJ2-5, the V gene TRBV7-9, with 8 bases lining up with TRBD2. Unmatched junction bases numbered 4, after V lost 5 bases and J lost 2 bases. From germline, CDR1 is SEHNR and CDR2 FQNEAQ (reference sequence). The CDR3 contains 14 residues. The CDR3 loop is CASSELAVQETQYF. The CDR3 nucleotides are TGTGCCAGCAGCGAACTAGCGGTACAAGAGACCCAGTACTTC. Full variable domain (rest looked up from reference TRBV7-9 and TRBJ2-5): DTGVSQNPRHKITKRGQNVTFRCDPISEHNRLYWYRQTLGQGPEFLTYFQNEAQLEKSRLLSDRFSAERPKGSFSTLEIQRTEQGDSAMYLCASSELAVQETQYFGPGTRLLVL.

This clonotype was detected only a few times. The gene calls are TRBV28 and TRBJ2-3, with a possible D match to TRBD2 (7 bases). Germline V CDR1 and CDR2: MDHEN, SYDVKM. Trimming stripped 7 bases from V and 4 bases from J, with 18 bases between. The CDR3 has 15 residues. CDR3 residues: CASNERGGRADTQYF. Written as DNA, the CDR3 is TGTGCCAGCAACGAGAGGGGGGGCCGGGCAGATACGCAGTATTTT. Full variable domain (missing parts from reference TRBV28 and TRBJ2-3): DVKVTQSSRYLVKRTGEKVFLECVQDMDHENMFWYRQDPGLGLRLIYFSYDVKMKEKGDIPEGYSVSREKKERFSLILESASTNQTSMYLCASNERGGRADTQYFGPGTRLTVL.

This chain uses TRBV7-2 with TRBJ2-1; D gene unclear. V gave up 1 base and J gave up 6 bases, with 16 bases separating them. Germline lookup yields CDR1 SGHTA and CDR2 FQGNSA. The CDR3 covers 16 residues. For the CDR3, the DNA is TGTGCCAGCAGCTTAGGGTACCAGCCCTTGCGCAATGAGCAGTTCTTC. This codes for CASSLGYQPLRNEQFF.

The chain is built from TRBV28 and TRBJ1-6; a weak D match, TRBD1 (6 bases). Trimming took 8 bases from V and 7 from J, leaving 9 bases between them. The CDR3 sequence is 12 residues long. Germline loops: CDR1 MDHEN, CDR2 SYDVKM. CDR3 region: CASDRTNSPLHF. The CDR3 DNA follows: TGTGCCAGCGACAGGACGAATTCACCCCTCCACTTT.

The J gene is TRBJ2-2, the V gene TRBV11-2; D remains unclear. Germline assignment: CDR1 SGHAT and CDR2 FQNNGV. This CDR3 has 14 residues. Trimming left V 5 bases short and J 5 bases short, with 12 bases between. The CDR3 DNA follows: TGTGCCAGCAGCCCTACGACCGTTACCGGGGAGCTGTTTTTT. Residues: CASSPTTVTGELFF.

The chain is built from TRBV11-2 and TRBJ1-1; TRBD1 agrees at 7 bases. The CDR3 is 16 amino acids. Unmatched junction bases numbered 8, after V lost 2 bases and J lost 2 bases. Germline lookup yields CDR1 SGHAT and CDR2 FQNNGV. CDR3 amino acids: CASSLPLRGRNTEAFF. CDR3 coding DNA: TGTGCCAGCAGCTTACCGCTTAGGGGGCGCAACACTGAAGCTTTCTTT.

This chain connects TRBV9 to TRBJ1-5; D possibly corresponds to TRBD1 (5 bases). CDR1 is SGDLS and CDR2 is YYNGEE in the germline V gene. This CDR3 contains 16 residues. Trimming cost V 2 bases and J 4 bases, with 16 bases left between them. CDR3 DNA sequence: TGTGCCAGCAGCGTCAGCCGACAGATGTTAAATCAGCCCCAGCATTTT. It is translated as CASSVSRQMLNQPQHF.

The rearrangement uses TRBV7-9 and TRBJ1-1; no reliable D call. CDR1 is SEHNR and CDR2 is FQNEAQ in the germline V gene (reference sequence). There are 12 residues in the CDR3. Between the trimmed V and J ends, which lost 3 bases and 7 bases, there was a span of 9 bases. CDR3 region: CASSLLGSEAFF. In DNA form, the CDR3 reads TGTGCCAGCAGCTTGTTGGGGAGTGAAGCTTTCTTT.

This clonotype was seen a handful of times. The V call is TRBV5-6, the J call TRBJ1-6; D remains unclear. V was clipped by 4 bases and J by 7 bases, with 12 bases between them. CDR1 SGHDT and CDR2 YYEEEE come from the germline V gene. The CDR3 contains 14 residues. In DNA, the CDR3 is TGTGCCAGCAGCGTCCGGGGTGTAAATTCACCCCTCCACTTT. Translation gives CASSVRGVNSPLHF.

J is TRBJ2-3 and V is TRBV20-1, with D unclear. V lost 1 base, J lost 1 base, and 6 bases lay in between. The CDR3 loop spans 13 amino acids. Per the germline V gene, CDR1 is DFQATT and CDR2 is SNEGSKA (reference sequence). The CDR3 sequence is CSARATGTDTQYF. CDR3 bases: TGCAGTGCTAGAGCGACTGGCACAGATACGCAGTATTTT.

This chain joins TRBV6-1 and TRBJ1-4, with D perhaps TRBD1 (5 bases). This CDR3 has 15 residues. V was pared by 3 bases and J by 13 bases, with 21 bases between. Germline V gene sequence: CDR1 MNHNS, CDR2 SASEGT. The CDR3 DNA reads as TGTGCCAGCAGTGATTTGTGGCAGGGAAGGAGCGGACTGTTTTTT. Its translation is CASSDLWQGRSGLFF.

This clonotype came up a few times. The DNA of the CDR3 is TGTGCCAGCAGCTTAGGACGAACTAGCGGCTCCTACAATGAGCAGTTCTTC. It encodes CASSLGRTSGSYNEQFF. The rearrangement uses TRBV11-3 and TRBJ2-1; TRBD2 agrees at 8 bases. Germline trimming cut 1 base from V and 0 bases from J; bases unmatched to any gene: 5. This CDR3 is built from 17 residues. CDR1 and CDR2 (germline): SGHNT, YENEEA.

This clonotype was seen a few times. This chain uses TRBV6-1 with TRBJ2-7; D might be TRBD2 (6 bases). Trimming pared 7 bases from V and 1 base from J, leaving 11 bases between. This CDR3 has 13 residues. Germline V CDR1 and CDR2: MNHNS, SASEGT. DNA for the CDR3: TGTGCCAGCATCGGCGGGGTGTCCTACGAGCAGTACTTC. Its protein product is CASIGGVSYEQYF.

V is TRBV30 and J is TRBJ1-2; possible D gene TRBD1, 5 bases. CDR1 GTSNPN and CDR2 SVGIG come from the germline V gene (reference sequence). This CDR3 has 12 residues. V lost 0 bases and J lost 8, with 10 bases in between. CDR3 loop: CAWSVQVGGYTF. The CDR3 DNA reads TGTGCCTGGAGTGTACAGGTCGGCGGCTACACCTTC. Variable domain in full (rest from reference TRBV30 and TRBJ1-2): SQTIHQWPATLVQPVGSPLSLECTVEGTSNPNLYWYRQAAGRGLQLLFYSVGIGQISSEVPQNLSASRPQDRQFILSSKKLLLSDSGFYLCAWSVQVGGYTFGSGTRLTVV.

In its sample, this clonotype was seen a few times. V gene TRBV29-1 combines with J gene TRBJ2-3; D ambiguous. The germline CDR1 and CDR2 sequences are SQVTM and ANQGSEA. V lost 1 base, J lost 2 bases, and 7 bases lay in between. CDR3 length equals 13 residues. DNA of the CDR3: TGCAGCGTTGAAGGGGCGCCCACAGATACGCAGTATTTT. It encodes CSVEGAPTDTQYF.

The chain has TRBV5-6 and TRBJ2-7, with D perhaps TRBD1 (6 bases). V was clipped by 5 bases and J by 0 bases, with 12 bases between them. CDR1 and CDR2 (germline): SGHDT, YYEEEE. This CDR3 spans 14 amino acids. This CDR3 reads CASRKQGPSYEQYF. As DNA, the CDR3 is TGTGCCAGCAGGAAACAGGGTCCCTCCTACGAGCAGTACTTC.

This clonotype came up a few times. The V and J genes are TRBV12-3 or TRBV12-4 and TRBJ2-5; 9 bases are shared with TRBD1. The ends lost 6 bases at V and 5 bases at J; junction bases unmatched: 13. This CDR3 comprises 16 residues. The CDR3 is CASRPGTGRSGETQYF. The CDR3 DNA is TGTGCCAGCAGACCGGGGACAGGGCGATCAGGGGAGACCCAGTACTTC.

This clonotype was detected many times. The chain uses TRBV11-3 and TRBJ2-5, with D hard to call. Between the trimmed V and J ends, which lost 3 bases and 0 bases, there was a span of 8 bases. The length of the CDR3 is 14 residues. Germline CDR1 and CDR2: SGHNT and YENEEA. DNA for the CDR3: TGTGCCAGCAGCTTCGGGCGAAACCAAGAGACCCAGTACTTC. This gives the protein CASSFGRNQETQYF.

Only a few counts were recorded for this clonotype. This chain uses TRBV19 with TRBJ1-2, with D hard to call. The length of the CDR3 is 13 residues. Trimming stripped 5 bases from V and 3 bases from J, with 10 bases between. Per germline, CDR1 LNHDA and CDR2 SQIVND (reference sequence). The CDR3 bases are TGTGCCAGTAGTGACCGGGGATACTATGGCTACACCTTC. Translation gives CASSDRGYYGYTF.

J is TRBJ2-7 and V is TRBV11-2; tentatively, D is TRBD2 (6 bases). CDR3 length: 17 amino acids. Germline V gene sequence: CDR1 SGHAT, CDR2 FQNNGV. V gave up 2 bases and J gave up 0 bases, with 17 bases separating them. The CDR3 region has the DNA TGTGCCAGCAGCTTACTTGCTAGCGTATGGAACTCCTACGAGCAGTACTTC. It specifies CASSLLASVWNSYEQYF.

V is TRBV15 and J is TRBJ1-1; D is undetermined. Germline values: CDR1 LNHNV, CDR2 YYDKDF (reference sequence). CDR3 size: 14 residues. V was pared by 0 bases and J by 4 bases, with 9 bases between. CDR3 nucleotides: TGTGCCACCAGCAGAGATAGGGTGGTCACTGAAGCTTTCTTT. Residues: CATSRDRVVTEAFF. The complete variable domain, with remaining parts taken from reference TRBV15 and TRBJ1-1, reads DAMVIQNPRYQVTQFGKPVTLSCSQTLNHNVMYWYQQKSSQAPKLLFHYYDKDFNNEADTPDNFQSRRPNTSFCFLDIRSPGLGDTAMYLCATSRDRVVTEAFFGQGTRLTVV.

Only a few counts were recorded for this clonotype. The chain carries TRBV13 and TRBJ2-7, with 7 nucleotides matching TRBD2. Germline lookup yields CDR1 PRHDT and CDR2 FYEKMQ (reference sequence). This CDR3 has 15 residues. V lost 4 bases, J lost 7 bases, and 13 bases stayed unmatched. CDR3 bases: TGTGCCAGCAGCTGGGGACTACCGGAAGAGGCAGAGCAGTACTTC. Residues: CASSWGLPEEAEQYF.